Described below is a single TCR beta chain sequence and its context. The sample comes from a study of T cell responses to AZD1222 COVID-19 vaccine. With 2 bases removed from V and 5 bases from J, the gap between germline ends came to 19 bases. Germline V gene sequence: CDR1 LGHDT, CDR2 YNNKEL (reference sequence). The CDR3 totals 17 residues. TCRdb's table, derived via immunoSEQ multiplex PCR, lists solely in-frame clones and lacks some. Here the sample spans 68,000 or so clones, roughly 86% being singletons. The material was peripheral blood, obtained on day 0 of AZD1222 vaccination. The clonotype originates from an adult in good health. The genes are TRBV3-1 (or the pseudogene TRBV3-2) and TRBJ2-1; perhaps TRBD2 as D (5 bases). CDR3 nucleotides: TGTGCCAGCAGCCAATCGTACGGCGGGCTCCGCCACAATGAGCAGTTCTTC. Translated: CASSQSYGGLRHNEQFF.